The next 20 T cell receptor beta chains were all read from a single sample in a study of blood T cell repertoires in COVID-19. Profiling relied on immunoSEQ multiplex PCR, and the TCRdb table lists in-frame clones only, not all of them. This table has some 270,000 clones, roughly 85% appearing once. The sample comprised PBMCs or T cells enriched from blood (not recorded which). The receptors were sampled from a woman aged 45-65 years who had been exposed to COVID-19.

The V and J genes are TRBV7-2 and TRBJ1-6, with a weak D call TRBD1 (6 bases). Germline V gene lookup returns CDR1 SGHTA and CDR2 FQGNSA. This CDR3 is 15 amino acids long. V lost 2 bases and J lost 8, with 13 bases in between. As DNA, the CDR3 is TGTGCCAGCAGCTTAACGACAGGAGCGGATTCACCCCTCCACTTT. It specifies CASSLTTGADSPLHF.

V usage is TRBV6-5 and J usage is TRBJ2-7, with 8 bases aligning to TRBD1. With V trimmed by 6 bases and J by 0 bases, 7 bases remained unmatched. Germline V gene lookup returns CDR1 MNHEY and CDR2 SVGAGI. There are 15 residues in the CDR3. The CDR3 is CASRNQGTGSYEQYF. In nucleotides, the CDR3 is TGTGCCAGCAGAAACCAAGGGACAGGCTCCTACGAGCAGTACTTC.

The DNA of the CDR3 is TGTGCCAGCAGTCGAGCGGGGGTCAACAGTGATGGTGGCTACACCTTC. It translates to CASSRAGVNSDGGYTF. The chain is built from TRBV6-6 and TRBJ1-2; perhaps TRBD1 as D (5 bases). Per germline, CDR1 MNHNY and CDR2 SVGAGI (reference sequence). This CDR3 has 16 residues. V gave up 5 bases and J gave up 7 bases, with 23 bases separating them.

J is TRBJ2-5 and V is TRBV5-6; 11 nucleotides align to TRBD2. CDR1 and CDR2 (germline): SGHDT, YYEEEE. The CDR3 covers 14 residues. V was pared by 4 bases and J by 5 bases, with 4 bases of the junction left unmatched. The CDR3 DNA follows: TGTGCCAGCAGCCTTAGCGGGGGGGCGGAGACCCAGTACTTC. It codes for CASSLSGGAETQYF.

The chain recombines TRBV10-3 with TRBJ1-4; 9 nucleotides line up with TRBD1. The V gene's germline CDR1 is ENHRY and CDR2 SYGVKD. V gave up 8 bases and J gave up 5 bases; unmatched junction bases: 3. The CDR3 extends over 13 amino acids. CDR3 amino acids: CAIGTGTNEKLFF. Written as DNA, the CDR3 is TGTGCCATCGGGACAGGGACAAATGAAAAACTGTTTTTT.

The rearrangement uses TRBV7-2 and TRBJ1-2; 8 nucleotides line up with TRBD1. Germline V CDR1 and CDR2: SGHTA, FQGNSA. The J segment lost 4 bases and the V segment lost 5 bases, leaving 6 bases of the junction unmatched. The CDR3 is made up of 14 amino acids. This CDR3 reads CASSNGQGGYGYTF. In nucleotides, the CDR3 is TGTGCCAGCAGCAACGGACAGGGAGGCTATGGCTACACCTTC.

CDR3: CASSPLVASRDRGTEAFF. In nucleotides, the CDR3 is TGTGCCAGCAGCCCTTTAGTCGCGTCCCGGGACAGGGGCACTGAAGCTTTCTTT. J is TRBJ1-1 and V is TRBV7-8, with 10 bases aligning to TRBD1. From germline, CDR1 is SGHVS and CDR2 FQNEAQ. The CDR3 consists of 18 residues. Trimming cost V 5 bases and J 4 bases; bases outside gene matches: 16.

This chain joins TRBV5-1 and TRBJ2-7, with a weak D call TRBD2 (6 bases). CDR1 SGHRS and CDR2 YFSETQ come from the germline V gene. The CDR3 spans 15 residues. V was pared by 4 bases and J by 6 bases, with 20 bases between. CDR3 bases: TGCGCCAGCAGCCCAGAATCTTCGGAGGGGCGCGAGCAGTACTTC. As protein: CASSPESSEGREQYF.

V and J are TRBV30 and TRBJ1-5; the D gene is possibly TRBD1 (6 bases). Deletions cut 3 bases from V and 6 bases from J, with 12 bases between. The CDR3 has 13 residues. The germline V gene encodes CDR1 GTSNPN and CDR2 SVGIG (reference sequence). This CDR3 is CAWSTGYGQPQHF. In DNA form, the CDR3 reads TGTGCCTGGAGCACAGGGTACGGTCAGCCCCAGCATTTT.

This clone was observed a single time. The gene calls are TRBV28 and TRBJ1-2; 7 nucleotides agree with TRBD1. The J segment lost 0 bases and the V segment lost 4 bases, leaving 5 bases of the junction unmatched. Germline V lookup: CDR1 MDHEN, CDR2 SYDVKM. The CDR3 has 15 amino acids. CDR3 loop: CASSSPRGSNYGYTF. Written as DNA, the CDR3 is TGTGCCAGCAGTTCACCCAGGGGGTCTAACTATGGCTACACCTTC.

V is TRBV15 and J is TRBJ1-4; 10 bases are shared with TRBD1. V shed 3 bases and J 6 bases; nucleotides not matched to a gene: 4. CDR3 length: 15 amino acids. Germline V lookup: CDR1 LNHNV, CDR2 YYDKDF (reference sequence). The CDR3 is CATSRTGTGDEKLFF. The CDR3 coding sequence is TGTGCCACCAGCAGGACCGGGACAGGGGATGAAAAACTGTTTTTT.

The chain recombines TRBV10-2 with TRBJ1-2, with a possible D match to TRBD1 (6 bases). The length of the CDR3 is 17 residues. CDR1 and CDR2 from the germline V gene are WSHSY and SAAADI. Trimming removed 6 bases from V and 8 bases from J, with 28 bases in between. The CDR3 sequence is CASSGLVSTLYQGGYTF. As DNA, the CDR3 is TGCGCCAGCAGCGGCTTGGTCTCGACACTTTACCAGGGGGGCTACACCTTC.

V and J are TRBV27 and TRBJ1-2; D perhaps matches TRBD1 (5 bases). CDR3 length: 13 residues. Germline V gene sequence: CDR1 MNHEY, CDR2 SMNVEV (reference sequence). V gave up 4 bases and J gave up 4 bases, with 10 bases separating them. CDR3 in amino acids: CASSYTRAYGYTF. The CDR3, as DNA: TGTGCCAGCAGTTATACCAGGGCCTATGGCTACACCTTC.

The genes are TRBV18 and TRBJ2-7; D is unresolved. The CDR3 is made up of 11 amino acids. The germline V gene has CDR1 KGHSH and CDR2 LQKENI. V gave up 6 bases and J gave up 4 bases, with 7 bases separating them. Here the CDR3 DNA reads TGTGCCAGCTCCCAGGAATACGAGCAGTACTTC. This encodes CASSQEYEQYF. Drawing the rest from reference TRBV18 and TRBJ2-7, the complete variable domain is NAGVMQNPRHLVRRRGQEARLRCSPMKGHSHVYWYRQLPEEGLKFMVYLQKENIIDESGMPKERFSAEFPKEGPSILRIQQVVRGDSAAYFCASSQEYEQYFGPGTRLTVT.

The chain uses TRBV5-6 and TRBJ2-7; 7 nucleotides agree with TRBD1. Trimming took 7 bases from V and 1 from J; bases not matched to a gene: 5. The CDR3 loop spans 13 amino acids. Germline loops: CDR1 SGHDT, CDR2 YYEEEE. The CDR3 reads CASSRDRSYEQYF. CDR3 nucleotide sequence: TGTGCCAGCTCGAGGGACAGATCCTACGAGCAGTACTTC.

V is TRBV27 and J is TRBJ1-1, with 8 nucleotides matching TRBD1. Unmatched junction bases numbered 15, after V lost 5 bases and J lost 1 base. This CDR3 contains 18 residues. Germline CDR1 reads MNHEY; CDR2 reads SMNVEV (reference sequence). The CDR3 DNA follows: TGTGCCAGCAGTCCGCGTGGCAGGGGGCTTCTTCAGAACACTGAAGCTTTCTTT. Encoded protein: CASSPRGRGLLQNTEAFF.

The rearrangement uses TRBV6-5 and TRBJ2-2, with 7 bases matching TRBD1. Germline-derived CDR1 and CDR2 are MNHEY and SVGAGI. The CDR3 extends over 14 amino acids. Germline trimming cut 2 bases from V and 4 bases from J; bases unmatched to any gene: 1. CDR3 in amino acids: CASSYRQGTGELFF. The CDR3 region has the DNA TGTGCCAGCAGTTACCGACAGGGCACCGGGGAGCTGTTTTTT.

This chain connects TRBV19 to TRBJ2-7, with D possibly matching TRBD1 (6 bases). Trimming pared 10 bases from V and 0 bases from J, leaving 16 bases between. CDR3 length: 14 amino acids. The germline V gene has CDR1 LNHDA and CDR2 SQIVND (reference sequence). CDR3 nucleotide sequence: TGTGCCAATCAGGGGAGAGGGAGCTCCTACGAGCAGTACTTC. Translated: CANQGRGSSYEQYF.

The chain joins TRBV20-1 to TRBJ1-1, with a tentative D call TRBD1 (6 bases). The CDR3 contains 13 residues. The V gene's germline CDR1 is DFQATT and CDR2 SNEGSKA (reference sequence). The V and J ends lost 3 bases and 3 bases respectively, with 11 bases between them. This CDR3 reads CSASGGRDTEAFF. The CDR3 coding sequence is TGCAGTGCTAGTGGGGGGCGCGACACTGAAGCTTTCTTT.

The chain links TRBV18 to TRBJ1-1; no firm D call. V lost 1 base and J 5 bases, leaving 8 bases between the germline ends. Germline CDR1 KGHSH, CDR2 LQKENI. CDR3 size: 13 residues. The CDR3 DNA is TGTGCCAGCTCACCACGCGAGGTTACTGAAGCTTTCTTT. This codes for CASSPREVTEAFF.